The clone carrying this T cell receptor (beta chain) was seen a single time. Antigen: not known. Other DNA sequences within the sample encode an identical CDR3. Clones were read by immunoSEQ multiplex PCR, and TCRdb kept only the in-frame ones, dropping some. The data contain about 2.2 million clones, roughly 95% of them singletons. The record originates from a study of shared clonotypes between healthy human individuals. Overall study findings and caveats: The study generally estimated greater richness for naive than memory subsets.

Germline assignment: CDR1 SGDLS and CDR2 YYNGEE. This CDR3 region has 15 residues. Trimming left V 0 bases short and J 0 bases short, with 7 bases between. The naive CD8 subset, CD45RO-negative cells positively selected for CCR7, excluded terminally differentiated effector memory CD45RA+ cells. The receptor was derived from a man aged 18 to 30 in good health. Some clones in this sample may be carry-over from other donors' samples. The chain has TRBV9 and TRBJ1-3, with D possibly being TRBD1 (6 bases). The sample was naive CD8+ T cells from PBMCs. The CDR3: CASSVGQASGNTIYF. CDR3 nucleotides: TGTGCCAGCAGCGTAGGACAGGCCTCTGGAAACACCATATATTTT.